This T cell receptor (beta chain) was sequenced during a study of Tregs in tolerant kidney transplant recipients. Generated by immunoSEQ multiplex PCR, the TCRdb table keeps only in-frame clones and is missing some. Among 200,000 to 300,000 clones listed, around 82% were seen once. Germline values: CDR1 SNHLY, CDR2 FYNNEI. The CDR3 covers 13 residues. V was shortened by 6 bases and J by 7 bases, with 15 bases between the two germline ends. Input material: CD4+ T cells from blood. This receptor was obtained from a human donor in good health. The chain has TRBV2 and TRBJ1-1; D is unclear. CDR3 sequence: CASRKDGVREAFF. The DNA of the CDR3 is TGTGCCAGCAGAAAAGACGGAGTTCGTGAAGCTTTCTTT.